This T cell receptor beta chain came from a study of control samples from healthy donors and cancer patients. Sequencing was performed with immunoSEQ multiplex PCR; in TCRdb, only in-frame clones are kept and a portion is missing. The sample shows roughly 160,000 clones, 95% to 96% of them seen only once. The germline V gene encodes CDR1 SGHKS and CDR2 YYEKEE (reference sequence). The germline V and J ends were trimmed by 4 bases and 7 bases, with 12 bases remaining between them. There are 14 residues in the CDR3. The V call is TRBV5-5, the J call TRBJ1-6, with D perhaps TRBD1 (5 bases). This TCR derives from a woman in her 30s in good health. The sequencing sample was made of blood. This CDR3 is CASSPAGGNSPLHF. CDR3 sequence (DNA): TGTGCCAGCAGCCCGGCGGGGGGAAATTCACCCCTCCACTTT. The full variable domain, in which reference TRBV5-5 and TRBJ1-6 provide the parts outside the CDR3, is DAGVTQSPTHLIKTRGQQVTLRCSPISGHKSVSWYQQVLGQGPQFIFQYYEKEERGRGNFPDRFSARQFPNYSSELNVNALLLGDSALYLCASSPAGGNSPLHFGNGTRLTVT.